This entry is about one TCR beta chain. These data belong to a study of blood T cell repertoires in COVID-19. Overall study context: There were acute and convalescent COVID-19 samples, and they came from the United States, Italy and Spain. T cells, B-cell-depleted T cells, or PBMCs provided the cDNA or gDNA that served as material.

This CDR3 comprises 12 residues. From germline, CDR1 is SGHNT and CDR2 YYREEE (reference sequence). V lost 9 bases and J lost 2, with 12 bases in between. Profiling relied on immunoSEQ multiplex PCR, and the TCRdb table lists in-frame clones only, not all of them. The sample has 100,000 to 150,000 clones, around 88% seen once; the top ten hold 18%. The sample comprised peripheral blood. The sequence derives from a man over 45 with active or convalescent COVID-19. The chain couples TRBV5-4 to TRBJ2-7; the D gene is possibly TRBD1 (5 bases). CDR3: CAIDQGPYEQYF. The CDR3 nucleotides are TGTGCCATCGACCAGGGCCCCTACGAGCAGTACTTC. Full variable domain (rest looked up from reference TRBV5-4 and TRBJ2-7): ETGVTQSPTHLIKTRGQQVTLRCSSQSGHNTVSWYQQALGQGPQFIFQYYREEENGRGNFPPRFSGLQFPNYSSELNVNALELDDSALYLCAIDQGPYEQYFGPGTRLTVT.